This T cell receptor beta chain was sequenced in a study of vaccination effects on CD4 cells after COVID-19. Overall study: Two doses of BNT162b2 or mRNA-1273 vaccine were administered to participants. Convalescent patient samples, from two individuals, date to 16 days and one week before vaccination.

Profiled with immunoSEQ multiplex PCR; TCRdb holds only in-frame clones, not every one. Here the sample spans tens of thousands of clones, about 78% being singletons. This clone was detected once. Its antigen is as yet unknown. Antigen-specific CD4+ T cells were expanded with viral peptide pools in the ViraFEST assay before sequencing. Following culture for approximately 11 days, CD4+ T cells were isolated. PCR-confirmed SARS-CoV-2 infection occurred in the person between March and December 2020. The CDR3 contains 12 residues. V was trimmed by 5 bases and J by 2 bases, leaving 5 bases between them. Germline CDR1 and CDR2: MNHNY and SVGAGI (reference sequence).

The source material was CD4+ T cells from PBMCs cultured with HCoV-NL63 spike peptides, sampled before COVID-19 vaccination. This chain links TRBV6-6 with TRBJ2-3; D gene uncertain. The clonotype was recovered from a human donor who had a prior SARS-CoV-2 infection. The CDR3 sequence is CASSHVTDTQYF. The CDR3, as DNA: TGTGCCAGCAGTCACGTCACAGATACGCAGTATTTT.